This entry lists 16 T cell receptor beta chains sequenced from one sample in a study of identical twins. TCRdb fed the 5' RACE reads into MiXCR, producing one record per CDR3 protein. The data contain about 530,000 distinct CDR3 sequences, over 12% of them singletons. The same data also contributed to another study, on yellow fever vaccine responses in identical twins.

Material: CD4+ T cells sorted from blood. These receptors all stem from a woman between 18 and 30 years old in good health.

The chain uses TRBV6-1 and TRBJ2-7; tentative D call: TRBD2 (5 bases). The CDR3 has 16 residues. Deletions cut 5 bases from V and 2 bases from J, with 19 bases between. From germline, CDR1 is MNHNS and CDR2 SASEGT. In DNA form, the CDR3 reads TGTGCCAGCAGTCCCCGGTCGAGGGCAGGCACCTACGAGCAGTACTTC. Translated: CASSPRSRAGTYEQYF.

This clonotype occurred a few times. This chain links TRBV27 with TRBJ2-3; D uncertain. There are 13 residues in the CDR3. The V gene lost 5 bases and the J gene lost 5 bases, with 11 bases spanning the gap. Germline CDR1 is MNHEY and CDR2 is SMNVEV (reference sequence). CDR3 amino acids: CASSPLREDTQYF. CDR3 nucleotide sequence: TGTGCCAGCAGTCCTCTAAGGGAAGATACGCAGTATTTT.

This clonotype was counted between two and nine times. This chain connects TRBV7-8 to TRBJ1-3; D is undetermined. The V end lost 7 bases, the J end lost 0 bases, and 7 bases lay between the germline ends. The CDR3 is 13 amino acids. Germline lookup yields CDR1 SGHVS and CDR2 FQNEAQ. CDR3 in amino acids: CASKRASGNTIYF. CDR3 nucleotides: TGTGCCAGCAAACGAGCCTCTGGAAACACCATATATTTT.

There are a few counts of this clonotype. The rearrangement uses TRBV7-6 and TRBJ2-5, with D perhaps matching TRBD1 (5 bases). The germline CDR1 and CDR2 sequences are SGHVS and FNYEAQ. The CDR3 runs to 13 residues. The V end was cut by 4 bases, the J end by 2 bases, with 8 bases between. Here the CDR3 reads CASSSRTQETQYF. CDR3 in DNA: TGTGCCAGCAGCTCCAGGACACAAGAGACCCAGTACTTC.

On this clonotype itself: Mismatch with germline at one junction end may stem from a read error. The V gene is TRBV11-2, the J gene TRBJ2-3; no definite D call. Germline V gives CDR1 SGHAT, CDR2 FQNNGV. This CDR3 has 16 residues. In nucleotides, the CDR3 is TGTGCCAGCAGCTTAGAGGCCTGGGGTTCCACAAATACGCAGTATTTT. It yields the protein CASSLEAWGSTNTQYF. The whole variable domain, remainder taken from reference TRBV11-2 and TRBJ2-3, is EAGVAQSPRYKIIEKRQSVAFWCNPISGHATLYWYQQILGQGPKLLIQFQNNGVVDDSQLPKDRFSAERLKGVDSTLKIQPAKLEDSAVYLCASSLEAWGSTNTQYFGPGTRLTVL.

This clonotype was seen only a few times. V and J are TRBV7-9 and TRBJ2-1; the match to TRBD2 covers 9 bases. CDR1 and CDR2 (germline): SEHNR, FQNEAQ (reference sequence). This CDR3 contains 17 residues. J lost 5 bases, V lost 0 bases, and 8 bases had no gene match. In nucleotides, the CDR3 is TGTGCCAGCAGCTTAGCGGTAGCGGGGGTAATAAACAATGAGCAGTTCTTC. This codes for CASSLAVAGVINNEQFF.

This clonotype was observed a few times. The gene calls are TRBV4-1 and TRBJ2-2; tentative D call: TRBD1 (6 bases). Between the trimmed V and J ends, which lost 1 base and 2 bases, there was a span of 14 bases. Per the germline V gene, CDR1 is MGHRA and CDR2 is YSYEKL. This CDR3 has 17 amino acids. CDR3 in DNA: TGCGCCAGCAGCCAAGGGGGGCCAGGCGTCAACACCGGGGAGCTGTTTTTT. Translated, it gives CASSQGGPGVNTGELFF.

This chain connects TRBV20-1 to TRBJ2-7, with TRBD1 as a possible D gene (5 bases). This CDR3 region has 15 residues. Looked up from germline, CDR1 is DFQATT and CDR2 is SNEGSKA (reference sequence). V was trimmed by 2 bases and J by 2 bases, leaving 16 bases between them. The CDR3 sequence is CSARLIGARAYEQYF. In DNA form, the CDR3 reads TGCAGTGCTAGATTGATTGGGGCCAGGGCCTACGAGCAGTACTTC.

Only a few counts were recorded for this clonotype. The CDR3 DNA sequence: TGTGCCAGCAGCCCATTCCGACTAGCGGCTAACGAGCAGTACTTC. Translation gives CASSPFRLAANEQYF. This chain links TRBV3-1 with TRBJ2-7; TRBD2 aligns across 9 bases. Looked up from germline, CDR1 is LGHDT and CDR2 is YNNKEL (reference sequence). V trimming: 4 bases; J trimming: 5 bases; junction bases outside the gene matches: 9. This CDR3 comprises 15 residues.

V is TRBV5-6 and J is TRBJ2-7; D is possibly TRBD1 (5 bases). Germline CDR1 and CDR2: SGHDT and YYEEEE. The CDR3 has 13 amino acids. V was cut by 0 bases and J by 5 bases, with 9 bases left in between. The DNA of the CDR3 is TGTGCCAGCAGCTTGGGAATAGGGGACGAGCAGTACGTC. It yields the protein CASSLGIGDEQYV.

The chain carries TRBV10-2 and TRBJ1-1; D unclear. V shed 3 bases and J shed 0 bases, with 5 bases lying between them. There are 13 residues in the CDR3. Per germline, CDR1 WSHSY and CDR2 SAAADI. The CDR3 nucleotides read TGCGCCAGCAGTGATTCCCTGAACACTGAAGCTTTCTTT. It yields the protein CASSDSLNTEAFF.

The V and J genes are TRBV3-1 and TRBJ2-5; 8 nucleotides align to TRBD2. Looked up from germline, CDR1 is LGHDT and CDR2 is YNNKEL (reference sequence). The CDR3 loop spans 16 amino acids. V dropped 8 bases and J dropped 5; count of bases not matched to a gene: 16. The CDR3, as DNA: TGTGCCAGCGCGGGGCTAGCGGGTCCTCTGGGGGAGACCCAGTACTTC. Translation gives CASAGLAGPLGETQYF.

The CDR3 spells CASSFPGARDTTQYF. The CDR3, as DNA: TGTGCCAGCAGCTTCCCAGGGGCGAGGGATACCACGCAGTATTTT. The chain is built from TRBV5-5 and TRBJ2-3; maybe TRBD1 (6 bases). Germline V gene sequence: CDR1 SGHKS, CDR2 YYEKEE (reference sequence). The CDR3 runs 15 residues. V was clipped by 2 bases and J by 9 bases, with 19 bases between them.

V usage is TRBV11-2 and J usage is TRBJ2-7; tentative D call: TRBD1 (6 bases). Germline-derived CDR1 and CDR2 are SGHAT and FQNNGV. This CDR3 is 13 amino acids long. CDR3 protein: CPLLYRDDYEQYV. The CDR3 DNA is TGTCCCCTCCTTTACAGGGATGACTACGAGCAGTACGTC.

This clonotype turned up a few times. The chain is built from TRBV5-1 and TRBJ1-3, with 8 nucleotides matching TRBD1. The J segment lost 3 bases and the V segment lost 4 bases, leaving 3 bases of the junction unmatched. The length of the CDR3 is 14 residues. Germline values: CDR1 SGHRS, CDR2 YFSETQ. CDR3 region: CASSPDRDGNTIYF. In DNA form, the CDR3 reads TGCGCCAGCAGCCCGGACAGGGATGGAAACACCATATATTTT.

J is TRBJ1-2 and V is TRBV29-1; D remains ambiguous. Germline V gene data show CDR1 as SQVTM and CDR2 as ANQGSEA. The V end was cut by 2 bases, the J end by 6 bases, with 13 bases between. The CDR3 runs 13 residues. DNA for the CDR3: TGCAGCGTTGAACCCCGGCTGGCTAATGGCTACACCTTC. Protein sequence: CSVEPRLANGYTF.